These 17 T cell receptor beta chains originate from one sample sequenced in a study of CD8+ T cells in alopecia areata. TCR sequencing used cDNA made by reverse transcription of extracted RNA. This table comes from immunoSEQ multiplex PCR, and its TCRdb copy is limited to in-frame clones, with some not included. The sample records about 180,000 clones, 53% being singletons. Treatment denoted: oral pan-JAK inhibitor, 5-10 mg twice daily. The sample in question was CD8+ T cells sorted from blood, obtained at week 24, from a patient treated with tofacitinib. All receptors come from a human donor with alopecia areata.

This clone was picked up a small number of times. The chain couples TRBV30 to TRBJ1-4; 7 bases agree with TRBD1. The CDR3 covers 15 residues. The V gene's germline CDR1 is GTSNPN and CDR2 SVGIG (reference sequence). The V segment lost 4 bases and the J segment 0 bases; nucleotides outside the gene matches: 5. The CDR3 loop is CAWNSGGATNEKLFF. For the CDR3, the DNA is TGTGCCTGGAACTCAGGGGGTGCAACTAATGAAAAACTGTTTTTT. Together with reference TRBV30 and TRBJ1-4, the CDR3 gives the full variable domain: SQTIHQWPATLVQPVGSPLSLECTVEGTSNPNLYWYRQAAGRGLQLLFYSVGIGQISSEVPQNLSASRPQDRQFILSSKKLLLSDSGFYLCAWNSGGATNEKLFFGSGTQLSVL.

The chain joins TRBV30 to TRBJ1-2; D not certain. Germline V lookup: CDR1 GTSNPN, CDR2 SVGIG (reference sequence). This CDR3 is 13 amino acids long. The V end was cut by 2 bases, the J end by 2 bases, with 9 bases between. The CDR3 region has the DNA TGTGCCTGGAGTCCGGACGGCAACTATGGCTACACCTTC. It is translated as CAWSPDGNYGYTF.

The chain combines TRBV7-4 with TRBJ2-5; 7 nucleotides match TRBD1. Looked up from germline, CDR1 is SGHVT and CDR2 is SQSDAQ. V trimming: 3 bases; J trimming: 1 base; junction bases outside the gene matches: 11. The CDR3 totals 17 residues. CDR3 nucleotide sequence: TGTGCCAGCAGCTTTGCCCGGGACAGCGGTATCCAAGAGACCCAGTACTTC. Its translation: CASSFARDSGIQETQYF.

The V gene is TRBV7-8, the J gene TRBJ2-2; no clear D gene. This CDR3 is 13 amino acids long. In germline, CDR1 is SGHVS, CDR2 FQNEAQ. V was cut by 3 bases and J by 3 bases, with 5 bases left in between. The CDR3 region is CASSFLDTGELFF. The CDR3 DNA reads TGTGCCAGCAGCTTTTTAGACACCGGGGAGCTGTTTTTT.

This clone has only a few counts. The J gene is TRBJ2-7, the V gene TRBV14, with D possibly being TRBD1 (5 bases). The V gene lost 6 bases and the J gene lost 3 bases, with 18 bases spanning the gap. The germline V gene encodes CDR1 SGHDN and CDR2 FVKESK. CDR3 length: 15 residues. CDR3 loop: CASSTGQSRDYEQYF. The CDR3 DNA reads as TGTGCCAGCAGTACGGGCCAGAGCAGGGACTACGAGCAGTACTTC. Combining the CDR3 with reference TRBV14 and TRBJ2-7 gives the whole variable domain EAGVTQFPSHSVIEKGQTVTLRCDPISGHDNLYWYRRVMGKEIKFLLHFVKESKQDESGMPNNRFLAERTGGTYSTLKVQPAELEDSGVYFCASSTGQSRDYEQYFGPGTRLTVT.

This clone was observed a few times. This sequence joins TRBV30 and TRBJ1-2; D may be TRBD1 (5 bases). This CDR3 contains 11 residues. CDR1 is GTSNPN and CDR2 is SVGIG in the germline V gene (reference sequence). Trimming pared 8 bases from V and 4 bases from J, leaving 11 bases between. CDR3 DNA: TGTGCCGGGGGACTTGCCTATGGCTACACCTTC. Protein: CAGGLAYGYTF.

This sequence joins TRBV10-3 and TRBJ1-4, with 12 bases lining up with TRBD1. CDR1 is ENHRY and CDR2 is SYGVKD in the germline V gene. Trimming cost V 2 bases and J 7 bases; bases outside gene matches: 8. This CDR3 contains 17 residues. The CDR3 reads CAISEPGQGALGEKLFF. In nucleotides, the CDR3 is TGTGCCATCAGTGAGCCGGGACAGGGGGCGCTCGGTGAAAAACTGTTTTTT.

V gene TRBV11-2 combines with J gene TRBJ1-1, with TRBD1 as a possible D gene (6 bases). V was cut by 5 bases and J by 5 bases, with 12 bases left in between. Germline CDR1 SGHAT, CDR2 FQNNGV. The CDR3 is 13 amino acids. DNA for the CDR3: TGTGCCAGCAGCCAAGGGGGTTATACTGAAGCTTTCTTT. It encodes CASSQGGYTEAFF. The full variable domain, in which reference TRBV11-2 and TRBJ1-1 provide the parts outside the CDR3, is EAGVAQSPRYKIIEKRQSVAFWCNPISGHATLYWYQQILGQGPKLLIQFQNNGVVDDSQLPKDRFSAERLKGVDSTLKIQPAKLEDSAVYLCASSQGGYTEAFFGQGTRLTVV.

This chain uses TRBV2 with TRBJ2-1; unclear D gene. V dropped 4 bases and J dropped 10 bases, with 17 bases sitting between them. Germline V gene sequence: CDR1 SNHLY, CDR2 FYNNEI. The CDR3 is 14 residues long. Here the CDR3 DNA reads TGTGCCAGCAGTGGGACGGCGGAAAAAACCGAGCAGTTCTTC. This gives the protein CASSGTAEKTEQFF.

The CDR3 bases are TGTGCCAGCACCCATGGACAGGGCGGACATGAGCAGTTCTTC. Protein sequence: CASTHGQGGHEQFF. The V call is TRBV7-8, the J call TRBJ2-1, with TRBD1 matching over 8 bases. Germline CDR1 SGHVS, CDR2 FQNEAQ. Unmatched junction bases numbered 10, after V lost 7 bases and J lost 8 bases. The CDR3 sequence is 14 residues long.

V gene TRBV9 combines with J gene TRBJ1-5, with D unresolved. V was pared by 4 bases and J by 7 bases, with 15 bases between. The germline V gene has CDR1 SGDLS and CDR2 YYNGEE. This CDR3 is 14 amino acids long. The DNA for the CDR3 is TGTGCCAGCAGCCCCAGTAGGGATCAACAGCCCCAGCATTTT. It encodes CASSPSRDQQPQHF.

The chain is built from TRBV19 and TRBJ1-2; D is ambiguous. The CDR3 has 15 amino acids. With 2 bases removed from V and 4 bases from J, the gap between germline ends came to 14 bases. Germline lookup yields CDR1 LNHDA and CDR2 SQIVND (reference sequence). The CDR3 reads CASSIISTLGYGYTF. In nucleotides, the CDR3 is TGTGCCAGTAGTATAATCTCCACTCTCGGCTATGGCTACACCTTC.

The chain has TRBV6-6 and TRBJ2-5; D may be TRBD1 (5 bases). The CDR3 consists of 16 residues. Germline CDR1 MNHNY, CDR2 SVGAGI (reference sequence). CDR3 nucleotide sequence: TGTTCATGTTTGGGGCAGGAAATGGGGTACCAAGAGACCCAGTACTTC. Translation gives CSCLGQEMGYQETQYF.

This chain uses TRBV27 with TRBJ2-1, with D hard to call. The CDR3 consists of 12 residues. Deletions cut 4 bases from V and 6 bases from J, with 7 bases between. CDR1 MNHEY and CDR2 SMNVEV come from the germline V gene (reference sequence). CDR3: CASSSTPNEQFF. The CDR3 DNA follows: TGTGCCAGCAGTTCTACCCCCAATGAGCAGTTCTTC.

V is TRBV27 and J is TRBJ1-5; unclear D gene. Germline CDR1 and CDR2: MNHEY and SMNVEV (reference sequence). The CDR3 contains 16 residues. V shed 6 bases and J shed 0 bases, with 15 bases lying between them. Here the CDR3 DNA reads TGTGCCAGCAGCCCTCCACAACCTATTAGCAATCAGCCCCAGCATTTT. It is translated as CASSPPQPISNQPQHF.

The chain combines TRBV7-8 with TRBJ2-7; tentatively, D is TRBD1 or TRBD2 (5 bases each). The length of the CDR3 is 16 residues. Trimming removed 0 bases from V and 0 bases from J, with 12 bases in between. Germline V gives CDR1 SGHVS, CDR2 FQNEAQ. This CDR3 reads CASSLAGTDDSYEQYF. The CDR3 DNA reads TGTGCCAGCAGCTTAGCCGGGACGGACGACTCCTACGAGCAGTACTTC.

The chain recombines TRBV13 with TRBJ2-3, with D perhaps matching TRBD2 (5 bases). Trimming removed 7 bases from V and 0 bases from J, with 11 bases in between. The CDR3 runs 14 residues. The germline V gene has CDR1 PRHDT and CDR2 FYEKMQ (reference sequence). CDR3 residues: CASKQRSSTDTQYF. CDR3 coding DNA: TGTGCCAGCAAGCAGCGGTCTAGCACAGATACGCAGTATTTT.